Each of the 23 T cell receptor beta chains below was sequenced from the same sample in a study of blood T cell repertoires in COVID-19 (TCRdb year 2020). The library was generated by the immunoSEQ multiplex PCR assay. TCRdb stores this immuneACCESS table with in-frame sequences only. Part of the clones is absent; in the studies checked, under half of the shortfall reflects unresolved V genes, and no reason is known for the rest. In all, the sample holds about 51,000 clones, and 84% of those were seen once. Of the sample, approximately 2.5% is held by the ten largest clones. Sequenced input: peripheral blood. The receptors stem from a man in his fifties with acute or convalescent COVID-19.

The CDR3 DNA follows: TGTGCCAGCAGCTTAACGTTTGGTGGCTTTAATGAGCAGTTCTTC. Protein sequence: CASSLTFGGFNEQFF. The J gene is TRBJ2-1, the V gene TRBV7-3; D remains unclear. V lost 0 bases and J 7 bases, leaving 13 bases between the germline ends. Germline CDR1 and CDR2: SGHTA and FQGTGA. This CDR3 has 15 residues.

The rearrangement links TRBV6-5 to TRBJ2-7; possibly TRBD1 for D (6 bases). Trimming stripped 4 bases from V and 2 bases from J, with 12 bases between. The germline gives CDR1 MNHEY, CDR2 SVGAGI. This CDR3 has 14 residues. The CDR3 protein is CASSSWDNAYEQYF. The CDR3 DNA is TGTGCCAGCAGTTCGTGGGACAACGCCTACGAGCAGTACTTC.

The V gene is TRBV2, the J gene TRBJ1-6; a weak D match, TRBD1 (6 bases). This CDR3 is 13 amino acids long. The V gene's germline CDR1 is SNHLY and CDR2 FYNNEI. Trimming shortened V by 4 bases and J by 9 bases, and 10 bases separated the two germline ends. The CDR3 nucleotides read TGTGCCAGCAGTGGCAGGGGACCTTCACCCCTCCACTTT. This encodes CASSGRGPSPLHF.

The chain joins TRBV29-1 to TRBJ2-3; 8 bases fit TRBD2. The J segment lost 6 bases and the V segment lost 1 base, leaving 15 bases of the junction unmatched. Germline values: CDR1 SQVTM, CDR2 ANQGSEA. The CDR3 is 17 amino acids. CDR3 residues: CSVEGLRGAEGVDTQYF. The DNA of the CDR3 is TGCAGCGTTGAAGGTTTGCGGGGGGCCGAAGGCGTTGATACGCAGTATTTT.

The chain links TRBV4-2 to TRBJ2-3; D call uncertain. CDR1 and CDR2 (germline): LGHNA, YNFKEQ. Trimming removed 4 bases from V and 0 bases from J, with 14 bases in between. The CDR3 has 16 residues. Written as DNA, the CDR3 is TGTGCCAGCAGCCGGGCCCCAGGTACTAGCACAGATACGCAGTATTTT. This encodes CASSRAPGTSTDTQYF.

This chain links TRBV6-2 or TRBV6-3 with TRBJ1-5; 7 bases align to TRBD1. Germline V gene lookup returns CDR1 MNHEY and CDR2 SVGEGT. The CDR3 has 15 residues. Trimming at V came to 5 bases and at J to 2 bases, leaving 6 bases not matched to a gene. CDR3: CASSGNRGGNQPQHF. In DNA form, the CDR3 reads TGTGCCAGCAGTGGCAACAGGGGCGGCAATCAGCCCCAGCATTTT.

This clone was seen only once. V is TRBV7-3 and J is TRBJ2-3; 9 nucleotides agree with TRBD2. CDR1 and CDR2 (germline): SGHTA, FQGTGA. The CDR3 is 15 amino acids. V lost 0 bases, J lost 4 bases, and 2 bases stayed unmatched. The CDR3 is CASSLTGLASDTQYF. The CDR3 bases are TGTGCCAGCAGCTTAACCGGACTAGCGTCAGATACGCAGTATTTT.

The V call is TRBV5-1, the J call TRBJ2-2; 9 bases agree with TRBD2. With V trimmed by 4 bases and J by 10 bases, 17 bases remained unmatched. The CDR3 is 17 amino acids. CDR1 SGHRS and CDR2 YFSETQ come from the germline V gene. CDR3 protein: CASSPHQGLAGKAELFF. The CDR3 DNA reads as TGCGCCAGCAGCCCCCACCAGGGGCTAGCGGGGAAGGCGGAGCTGTTTTTT.

The chain uses TRBV9 and TRBJ2-5; D ambiguous. Germline loops: CDR1 SGDLS, CDR2 YYNGEE. The V gene lost 7 bases and the J gene lost 4 bases, with 17 bases spanning the gap. This CDR3 has 14 residues. The DNA for the CDR3 is TGTGCCAGCTCAAGAGACTCCGAAGGAGAGACCCAGTACTTC. Translation: CASSRDSEGETQYF.

This chain joins TRBV20-1 and TRBJ2-1, with TRBD1 matching over 7 bases. Germline lookup yields CDR1 DFQATT and CDR2 SNEGSKA (reference sequence). The J segment lost 8 bases and the V segment lost 6 bases, leaving 4 bases of the junction unmatched. This CDR3 comprises 11 residues. CDR3 amino acids: CSAFDRDEQFF. The CDR3 DNA sequence: TGCAGTGCCTTCGACAGGGATGAGCAGTTCTTC.

The V gene is TRBV24-1, the J gene TRBJ2-1; D call uncertain. The CDR3 extends over 12 amino acids. Germline CDR1 and CDR2: KGHDR and SFDVKD. V lost 5 bases to trimming and J lost 6 bases, with 7 bases between them. The CDR3 DNA is TGTGCCACCAGTGTCAGGTCCAATGAGCAGTTCTTC. Translating gives CATSVRSNEQFF.

This clone was recorded once. The V gene is TRBV5-6, the J gene TRBJ1-6; 7 bases agree with TRBD1. Germline CDR1 SGHDT, CDR2 YYEEEE. The CDR3 runs 16 residues. The V and J ends lost 2 bases and 6 bases, in that order; junction bases with no gene match: 8. Here the CDR3 reads CASSFATGIGNSPLHF. The CDR3 DNA reads TGTGCCAGCAGCTTCGCGACAGGGATTGGTAATTCACCCCTCCACTTT.

The chain joins TRBV7-9 to TRBJ2-7; a possible D gene is TRBD2 (6 bases). The CDR3 is made up of 15 amino acids. CDR1 is SEHNR and CDR2 is FQNEAQ in the germline V gene (reference sequence). The ends were cut back, 1 base at V and 9 bases at J, with 19 bases in the middle. CDR3 nucleotide sequence: TGTGCCAGCAGCTTAGGGGATCGGGAGCGTCAATGGCAGTACTTC. Translated, it gives CASSLGDRERQWQYF.

The rearrangement links TRBV30 to TRBJ1-1, with 11 bases identical to TRBD1. Germline trimming cut 2 bases from V and 10 bases from J; bases unmatched to any gene: 9. CDR1 and CDR2 from the germline V gene are GTSNPN and SVGIG (reference sequence). There are 14 residues in the CDR3. CDR3 residues: CAWSPDRGRGRAFF. The CDR3 DNA is TGTGCCTGGAGTCCGGACAGGGGGCGGGGGCGAGCTTTCTTT. Based on the CDR3 plus reference TRBV30 and TRBJ1-1, the full variable domain is SQTIHQWPATLVQPVGSPLSLECTVEGTSNPNLYWYRQAAGRGLQLLFYSVGIGQISSEVPQNLSASRPQDRQFILSSKKLLLSDSGFYLCAWSPDRGRGRAFFGQGTRLTVV.

This clone occurred once. This chain joins TRBV28 and TRBJ1-4; 8 bases fit TRBD1. Germline V gives CDR1 MDHEN, CDR2 SYDVKM. The CDR3 is made up of 15 amino acids. The V gene end was trimmed by 3 bases and the J gene end by 3 bases; junction bases not matched to a gene: 3. CDR3 sequence reads: CASSFGDRPNEKLFF. DNA for the CDR3: TGTGCCAGCAGTTTTGGGGACAGGCCTAATGAAAAACTGTTTTTT.

DNA of the CDR3: TGCGCCAGCAGCCAAGGGTGGGGACTAGCCTCCTACGAGCAGTACTTC. Translated, it gives CASSQGWGLASYEQYF. V is TRBV4-1 and J is TRBJ2-7; TRBD2 matches 9 bases. The ends lost 1 base at V and 0 bases at J; junction bases unmatched: 4. Germline V lookup: CDR1 MGHRA, CDR2 YSYEKL. The CDR3 has 16 amino acids.

About this clone: The same CDR3 can be traced to other DNA sequences in this sample. The V and J genes are TRBV5-1 and TRBJ1-2, with TRBD1 matching 8 bases. The CDR3 spans 13 residues. The trim removed 4 bases at V and 3 bases at J, leaving 2 bases unmatched. Germline V CDR1 and CDR2: SGHRS, YFSETQ. The CDR3, as DNA: TGCGCCAGCAGCCCGGACAGGGACTATGGCTACACCTTC. Translated, it gives CASSPDRDYGYTF.

The chain links TRBV5-1 to TRBJ2-7, with 9 bases aligning to TRBD1. The CDR3 runs 13 residues. With V trimmed by 5 bases and J by 3 bases, 3 bases remained unmatched. Germline V gene sequence: CDR1 SGHRS, CDR2 YFSETQ. The DNA of the CDR3 is TGCGCCAGCAGGGGGACAGGGCTCTACGAGCAGTACTTC. This codes for CASRGTGLYEQYF.

The chain has TRBV5-1 and TRBJ2-3, with D possibly being TRBD1 (5 bases). The CDR3 covers 14 residues. Germline assignment: CDR1 SGHRS and CDR2 YFSETQ. Deletions cut 0 bases from V and 4 bases from J, with 9 bases between. The CDR3 here is CASSLGGEADTQYF. For the CDR3, the DNA is TGCGCCAGCAGCTTGGGGGGCGAAGCAGATACGCAGTATTTT.

This clone was detected once. V is TRBV29-1 and J is TRBJ2-5, with 7 bases fitting TRBD2. The germline V gene has CDR1 SQVTM and CDR2 ANQGSEA. This CDR3 contains 13 residues. V trimming: 6 bases; J trimming: 5 bases; junction bases outside the gene matches: 9. CDR3 sequence reads: CSVGGRGDETQYF. CDR3 sequence (DNA): TGCAGCGTGGGAGGGCGGGGCGACGAGACCCAGTACTTC. Complete variable domain (other parts from reference TRBV29-1 and TRBJ2-5): SAVISQKPSRDICQRGTSLTIQCQVDSQVTMMFWYRQQPGQSLTLIATANQGSEATYESGFVIDKFPISRPNLTFSTLTVSNMSPEDSSIYLCSVGGRGDETQYFGPGTRLLVL.

This sequence joins TRBV7-9 and TRBJ1-4, with a possible D match to TRBD1 (6 bases). With 5 bases removed from V and 3 bases from J, the gap between germline ends came to 16 bases. This CDR3 has 16 amino acids. Germline V CDR1 and CDR2: SEHNR, FQNEAQ (reference sequence). The CDR3 region is CASSPGQTIANEKLFF. The CDR3 DNA reads TGTGCCAGCAGCCCCGGACAGACGATAGCTAATGAAAAACTGTTTTTT.

V gene TRBV29-1 combines with J gene TRBJ1-3; D possibly corresponds to TRBD1 (5 bases). V dropped 7 bases and J dropped 0 bases, with 13 bases sitting between them. This CDR3 comprises 14 residues. Germline values: CDR1 SQVTM, CDR2 ANQGSEA. The CDR3 here is CSAGDYSSGNTIYF. The CDR3, as DNA: TGCAGCGCTGGGGACTACAGCTCTGGAAACACCATATATTTT.

The chain has TRBV19 and TRBJ1-2, with TRBD1 matching 9 bases. Germline values: CDR1 LNHDA, CDR2 SQIVND (reference sequence). J gave up 7 bases and V 7 bases, and 10 bases lay outside the gene matches. This CDR3 is built from 14 residues. In nucleotides, the CDR3 is TGTGCCAGTACCCAACAGGGGGCGCGATCTGGCTACACCTTC. Its protein product is CASTQQGARSGYTF.